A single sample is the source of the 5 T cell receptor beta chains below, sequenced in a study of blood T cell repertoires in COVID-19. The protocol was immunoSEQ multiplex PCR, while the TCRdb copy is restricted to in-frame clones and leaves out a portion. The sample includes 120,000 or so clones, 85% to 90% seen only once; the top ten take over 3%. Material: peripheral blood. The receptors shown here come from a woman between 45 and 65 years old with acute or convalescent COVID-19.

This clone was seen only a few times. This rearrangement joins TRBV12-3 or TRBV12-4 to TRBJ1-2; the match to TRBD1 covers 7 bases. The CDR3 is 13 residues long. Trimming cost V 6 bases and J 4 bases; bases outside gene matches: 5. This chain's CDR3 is CASSATGPYGYTF. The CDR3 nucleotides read TGTGCCAGCAGCGCGACAGGGCCCTATGGCTACACCTTC.

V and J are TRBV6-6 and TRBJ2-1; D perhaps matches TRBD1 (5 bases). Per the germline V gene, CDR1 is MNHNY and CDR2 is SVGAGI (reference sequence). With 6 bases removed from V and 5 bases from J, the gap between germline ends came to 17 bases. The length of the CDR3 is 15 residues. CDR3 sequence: CASRLQEFSNNEQFF. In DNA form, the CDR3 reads TGTGCCAGCAGATTACAGGAGTTCAGTAACAATGAGCAGTTCTTC.

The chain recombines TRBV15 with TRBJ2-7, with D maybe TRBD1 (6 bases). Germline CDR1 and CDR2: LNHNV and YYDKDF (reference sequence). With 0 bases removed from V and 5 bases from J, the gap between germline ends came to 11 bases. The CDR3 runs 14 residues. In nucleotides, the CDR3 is TGTGCCACCAGCAGAGAGGGGGCCGGGAACGAGCAGTACTTC. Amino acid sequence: CATSREGAGNEQYF.

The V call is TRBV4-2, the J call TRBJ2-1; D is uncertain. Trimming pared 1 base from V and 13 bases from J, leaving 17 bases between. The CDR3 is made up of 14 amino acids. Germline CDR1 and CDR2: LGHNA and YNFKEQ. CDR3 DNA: TGTGCCAGCAGCCAAGGAAGGTCCCTGGGCTTTCAGTTCTTC. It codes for CASSQGRSLGFQFF.

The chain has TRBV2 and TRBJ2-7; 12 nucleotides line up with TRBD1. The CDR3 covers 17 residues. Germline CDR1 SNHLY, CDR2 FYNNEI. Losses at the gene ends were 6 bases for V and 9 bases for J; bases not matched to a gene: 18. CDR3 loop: CASSASFQGQGAGGQYF. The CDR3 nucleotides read TGTGCCAGCAGCGCATCCTTTCAGGGACAGGGGGCCGGCGGGCAGTACTTC.